Reported below is one TCR beta chain. Its antigen is not known. The data originate from a study of T cell responses to AZD1222 COVID-19 vaccine. Study-wide context: Investigators merged groups given second doses at roughly 4 or roughly 12 weeks.

The CDR3 runs 12 residues. Per germline, CDR1 MNHEY and CDR2 SVGAGI. Unmatched junction bases numbered 3, after V lost 7 bases and J lost 7 bases. General study results and limits: Nearly half of the spike-specific TCRs reportedly recognize variant regions that carry no mutations. Possibly, clonal diversity was underestimated; donors were largely white British and included more females. Baseline serostatus was positive in only a handful of AZD1222 recipients.

The assay was immunoSEQ multiplex PCR, and TCRdb's table has in-frame clones only and misses some. The sample lists about 150,000 clones; 80% to 90% were seen once. The sample consisted of peripheral blood, taken on day 0 of AZD1222 vaccination. The V and J genes are TRBV6-5 and TRBJ2-1, with 8 positions matching TRBD1. This clonotype originated in an adult in good health. DNA for the CDR3: TGTGCCAGCATGGACAGGGTAAATGAGCAGTTCTTC. Protein product: CASMDRVNEQFF.